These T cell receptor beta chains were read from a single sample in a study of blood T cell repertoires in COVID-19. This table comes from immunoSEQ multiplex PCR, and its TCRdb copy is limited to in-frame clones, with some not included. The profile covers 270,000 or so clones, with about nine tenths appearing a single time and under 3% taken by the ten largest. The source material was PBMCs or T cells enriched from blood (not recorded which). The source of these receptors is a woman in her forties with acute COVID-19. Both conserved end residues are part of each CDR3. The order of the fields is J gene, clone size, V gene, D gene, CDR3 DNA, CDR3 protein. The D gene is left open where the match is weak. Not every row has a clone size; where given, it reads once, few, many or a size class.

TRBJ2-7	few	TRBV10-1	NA	TGCGCCAGCAGTGGGCCAGGCTGCGAGCAGTACTTC	CASSGPGCEQYF
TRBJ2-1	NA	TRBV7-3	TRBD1	TGTGCCAGCAGCGGTATGGGACAGGGGAGAGGGGAGCAGTTCTTC	CASSGMGQGRGEQFF
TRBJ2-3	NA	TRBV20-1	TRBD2	TGCAGTGCTAGTCCCGGGACTAGCGGGATAACAAATACGCAGTATTTT	CSASPGTSGITNTQYF
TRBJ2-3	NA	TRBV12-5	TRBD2	TGTGCTAGTGGACGAGAACTAGCGGGGGCCACAGATACGCAGTATTTT	CASGRELAGATDTQYF
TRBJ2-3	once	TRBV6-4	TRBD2	TGTGCCAGCAGTCCCGGGGGGAGAGAGACAGATACGCAGTATTTT	CASSPGGRETDTQYF
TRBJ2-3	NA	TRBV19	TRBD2	TGTGCCAGTACCCTCACGGGACTAGCGGGAGGGGATACGCAGTATTTT	CASTLTGLAGGDTQYF
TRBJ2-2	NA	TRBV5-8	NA	TGTGCCAGCAGCTTGGGACAGAAATCCACCGGGGAGCTGTTTTTT	CASSLGQKSTGELFF
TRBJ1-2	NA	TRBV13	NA	TGTGCCAGCAGCTTAAACAGGGTAAATGGCTACACCTTC	CASSLNRVNGYTF
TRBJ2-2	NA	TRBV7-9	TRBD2	TGTGCCAGCACCCTACCCCTAGCGGGAGTTTCGGGGGAGCTGTTTTTT	CASTLPLAGVSGELFF
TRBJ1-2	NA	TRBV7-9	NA	TGTGCCAGCAGCGACTATCATTATGGCTACACCTTC	CASSDYHYGYTF
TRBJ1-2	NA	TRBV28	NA	TGTGCCAGCAATCCGGGGAGGGGTAGATATGGCTACACCTTC	CASNPGRGRYGYTF
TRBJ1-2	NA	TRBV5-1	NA	TGCGCCAGCAGCGCCCCAGGGAATGGCTACACCTTC	CASSAPGNGYTF
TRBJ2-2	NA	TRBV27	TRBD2	TGTGCCAGCAGGCGCGAGCGGGAGAGGGCCGGGGAGCTGTTTTTT	CASRRERERAGELFF
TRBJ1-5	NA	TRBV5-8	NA	TGTGCCAGCAGCTTGGATAGGGGAGGCAAGGATCAGCCCCAGCATTTT	CASSLDRGGKDQPQHF
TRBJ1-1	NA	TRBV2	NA	TGTGCCAGCAGCTTGGTGAGGGGGGCTTTCTTT	CASSLVRGAFF
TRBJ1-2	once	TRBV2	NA	TGTGCCAGCAGCGGAGGGCGGGGGACAAACTATGGCTACACCTTC	CASSGGRGTNYGYTF
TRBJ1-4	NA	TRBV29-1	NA	TGCAGCGTTGGCGGGGGGCGGAATGAAAAACTGTTTTTT	CSVGGGRNEKLFF
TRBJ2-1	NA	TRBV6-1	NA	TGTGCCAGCAGTGATTCGATTGGGGCGTACAATGAGCAGTTCTTC	CASSDSIGAYNEQFF
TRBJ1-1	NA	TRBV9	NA	TGTGCCAGCAGCGTAGAAGGGACATTGAACACTGAAGCTTTCTTT	CASSVEGTLNTEAFF
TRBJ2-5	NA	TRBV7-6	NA	TGTGCCAGCAGGGGCGAAGAGACCCAGTACTTC	CASRGEETQYF
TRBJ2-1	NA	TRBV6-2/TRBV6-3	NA	TGTGCCAGCAGCAGACGCCTAGCGCCGCAGTTCTTC	CASSRRLAPQFF
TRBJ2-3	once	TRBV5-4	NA	TGTGCCAGCAGCCCCCGGGGTACTAGTTCCACAGATACGCAGTATTTT	CASSPRGTSSTDTQYF
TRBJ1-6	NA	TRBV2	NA	TGTGCCAGCAGCACTTCAGGGGAGGGTTCACCCCTCCACTTT	CASSTSGEGSPLHF
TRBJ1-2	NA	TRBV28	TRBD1	TGTGCCAGCAGTTTATGGGGACAGAACTATGGCTACACCTTC	CASSLWGQNYGYTF
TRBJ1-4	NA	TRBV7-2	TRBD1	TGTGCCAGCAGGGTGACAGGGACGGATGAAAAACTGTTTTTT	CASRVTGTDEKLFF
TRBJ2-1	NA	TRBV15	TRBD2	TGTGCCACCAGCAGAGAGCCTAGCGGATACAATGAGCAGTTCTTC	CATSREPSGYNEQFF
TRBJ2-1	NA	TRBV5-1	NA	TGCGCCAGCAGCGCGCAGGGGGGAATTGATGAGCAGTTCTTC	CASSAQGGIDEQFF
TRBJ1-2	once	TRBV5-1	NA	TGCGCCAGCAGCTTGGGCAGGGGAAACTATGGCTACACCTTC	CASSLGRGNYGYTF
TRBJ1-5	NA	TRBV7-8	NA	TGTGCCAGCAGCGTCCTCCAGGGGAAGGGCAATCAGCCCCAGCATTTT	CASSVLQGKGNQPQHF
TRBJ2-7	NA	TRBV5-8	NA	TGTGCCAGCAGCTTCACCGAGGGTTACGAGCAGTACTTC	CASSFTEGYEQYF
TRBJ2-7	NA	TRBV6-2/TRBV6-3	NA	TGTGCCAGCAGTCCGCACTCTACGAGCTCCTACGAGCAGTACTTC	CASSPHSTSSYEQYF
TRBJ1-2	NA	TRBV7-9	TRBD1	TGTGCCAGCAGCTCCCGGGACAGGGAGGGCTACACCTTC	CASSSRDREGYTF
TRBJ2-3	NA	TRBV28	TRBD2	TGTGCCAGCAGTTTAGGGGGACTAGCGGGGTTGACAGATACGCAGTATTTT	CASSLGGLAGLTDTQYF
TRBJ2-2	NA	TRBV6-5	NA	TGTGCCAGCAGGAGGGGGACAAAGAACACCGGGGAGCTGTTTTTT	CASRRGTKNTGELFF
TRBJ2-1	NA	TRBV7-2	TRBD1	TGTGCCAGCAGCTCTTCCCGGGACAGGGGCAACGCTGAGCAGTTCTTC	CASSSSRDRGNAEQFF
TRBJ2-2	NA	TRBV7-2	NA	TGTGCCAGCAGCTCACTGGTCGGGAGTAGCGGGGAGCTGTTTTTT	CASSSLVGSSGELFF
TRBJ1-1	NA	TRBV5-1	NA	TGCGCCAGCAGCTCGGGGAGCGGGAACACTGAAGCTTTCTTT	CASSSGSGNTEAFF
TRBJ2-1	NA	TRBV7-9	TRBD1	TGTGCCAGCCGAAAAGGGGGGACAGGGTATAGTGAGCAGTTCTTC	CASRKGGTGYSEQFF
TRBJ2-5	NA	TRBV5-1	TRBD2	TGCGCCAGCAGCGTTCAACTAGCGGGAGAGGGGGAGACCCAGTACTTC	CASSVQLAGEGETQYF
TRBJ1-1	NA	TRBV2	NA	TGTGCCAGCCGGGTAAGGGGGAACACTGAAGCTTTCTTT	CASRVRGNTEAFF